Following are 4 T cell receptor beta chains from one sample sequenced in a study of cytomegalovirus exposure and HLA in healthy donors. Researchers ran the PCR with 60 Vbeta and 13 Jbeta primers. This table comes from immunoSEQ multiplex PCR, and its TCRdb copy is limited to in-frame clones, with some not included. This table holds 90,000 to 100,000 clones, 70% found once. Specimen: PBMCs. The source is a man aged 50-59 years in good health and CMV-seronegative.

The CDR3 DNA sequence: TGTGCCAGCAGTGAAGCGGAAGCGGGAGGGCCATATGAGCAGTTCTTC. Protein: CASSEAEAGGPYEQFF. The V gene is TRBV2, the J gene TRBJ2-1, with 10 positions matching TRBD2. The CDR3 is made up of 16 amino acids. Per the germline V gene, CDR1 is SNHLY and CDR2 is FYNNEI. V gave up 0 bases and J gave up 8 bases; unmatched junction bases: 7.

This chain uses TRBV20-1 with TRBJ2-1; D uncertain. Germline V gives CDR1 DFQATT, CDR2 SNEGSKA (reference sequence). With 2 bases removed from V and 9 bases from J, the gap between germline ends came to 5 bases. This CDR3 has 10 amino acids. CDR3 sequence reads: CSARSVEQFF. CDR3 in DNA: TGCAGTGCTAGATCGGTTGAGCAGTTCTTC.

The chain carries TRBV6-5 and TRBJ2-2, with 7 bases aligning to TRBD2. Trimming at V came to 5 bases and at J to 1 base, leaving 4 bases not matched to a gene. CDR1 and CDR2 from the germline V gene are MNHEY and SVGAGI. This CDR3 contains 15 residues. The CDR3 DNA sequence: TGTGCCAGCAGTCCTCGGACTAGGAACACCGGGGAGCTGTTTTTT. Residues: CASSPRTRNTGELFF.

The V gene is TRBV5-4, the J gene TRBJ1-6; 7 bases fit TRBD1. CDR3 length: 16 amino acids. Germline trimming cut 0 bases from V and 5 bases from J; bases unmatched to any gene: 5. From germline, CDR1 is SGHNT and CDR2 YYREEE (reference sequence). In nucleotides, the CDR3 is TGTGCCAGCAGCTTGGCGACAGGGCTTAATAATTCACCCCTCCACTTT. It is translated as CASSLATGLNNSPLHF.